Sequencing of this T cell receptor (beta chain) was carried out in a study of T cell responses to AZD1222 COVID-19 vaccine. Whole-study findings and limits: Targeting of unmutated variant regions was reportedly seen in nearly half of spike-specific TCRs. Donors were chiefly white British, with a greater number of females, and clonal diversity was perhaps underestimated. No day 14 peak samples; only post-peak repertoires were characterized.

The repertoire was sequenced with immunoSEQ multiplex PCR; TCRdb's copy has only in-frame clones and lacks some. The table has some 170,000 clones, around 94% seen once. Details on this clone: Its antigen is unidentified.

The CDR3 consists of 17 residues. The germline V gene has CDR1 MNHNS and CDR2 SASEGT. The ends were cut back, 0 bases at V and 0 bases at J, with 12 bases in the middle. Sequencing used peripheral blood, obtained on day 0 of AZD1222 vaccination. The TCR sequence derives from an adult in good health. The chain joins TRBV6-1 to TRBJ2-1; D perhaps matches TRBD2 (5 bases). CDR3 bases: TGTGCCAGCAGTGAAGCGATGCGGGCCAGCTCCTACAATGAGCAGTTCTTC. Its translation: CASSEAMRASSYNEQFF.